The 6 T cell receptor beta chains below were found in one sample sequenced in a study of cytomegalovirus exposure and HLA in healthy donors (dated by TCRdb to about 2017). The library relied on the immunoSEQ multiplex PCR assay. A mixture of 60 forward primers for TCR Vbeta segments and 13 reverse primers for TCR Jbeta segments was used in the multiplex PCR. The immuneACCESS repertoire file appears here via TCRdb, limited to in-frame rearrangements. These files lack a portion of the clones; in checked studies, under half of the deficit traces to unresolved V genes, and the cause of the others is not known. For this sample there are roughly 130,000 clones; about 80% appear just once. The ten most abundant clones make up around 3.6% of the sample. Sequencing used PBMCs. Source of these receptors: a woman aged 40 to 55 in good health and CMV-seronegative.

CDR3 in DNA: TGTGCCAGCAGGGAACAGGGGGCAAACTTCTACACCTTC. Protein sequence: CASREQGANFYTF. V is TRBV2 and J is TRBJ1-2, with 9 bases that match TRBD1. Unmatched junction bases numbered 9, after V lost 6 bases and J lost 10 bases. CDR1 and CDR2 from the germline V gene are SNHLY and FYNNEI. The CDR3 totals 13 residues. Supplemented by reference TRBV2 and TRBJ1-2, the full variable domain reads EPEVTQTPSHQVTQMGQEVILRCVPISNHLYFYWYRQILGQKVEFLVSFYNNEISEKSEIFDDQFSVERPDGSNFTLKIRSTKLEDSAMYFCASREQGANFYTFGSGTRLTVV.

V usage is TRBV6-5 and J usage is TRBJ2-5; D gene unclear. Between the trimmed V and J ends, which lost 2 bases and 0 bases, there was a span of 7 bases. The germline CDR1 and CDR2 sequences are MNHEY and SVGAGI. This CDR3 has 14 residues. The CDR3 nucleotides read TGTGCCAGCAGTTACGGGCTACACCAAGAGACCCAGTACTTC. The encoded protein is CASSYGLHQETQYF.

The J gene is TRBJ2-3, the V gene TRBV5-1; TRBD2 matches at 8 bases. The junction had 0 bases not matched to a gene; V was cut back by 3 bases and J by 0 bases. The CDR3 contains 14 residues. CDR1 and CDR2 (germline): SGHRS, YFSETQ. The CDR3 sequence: CASSSGGSTDTQYF. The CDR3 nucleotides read TGCGCCAGCAGCTCGGGGGGGAGCACAGATACGCAGTATTTT.

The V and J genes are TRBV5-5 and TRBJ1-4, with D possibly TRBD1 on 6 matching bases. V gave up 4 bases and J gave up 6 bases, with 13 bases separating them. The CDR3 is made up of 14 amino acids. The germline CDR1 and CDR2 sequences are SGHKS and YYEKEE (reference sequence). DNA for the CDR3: TGTGCCAGCAGCCTGGGGGGGCGAGATGAAAAACTGTTTTTT. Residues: CASSLGGRDEKLFF.

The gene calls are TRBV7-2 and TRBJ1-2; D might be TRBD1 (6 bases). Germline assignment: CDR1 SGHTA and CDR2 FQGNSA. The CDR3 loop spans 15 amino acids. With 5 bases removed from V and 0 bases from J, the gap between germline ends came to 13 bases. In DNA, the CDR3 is TGTGCCAGCAGCACTAGACAGGAGTCTAACTATGGCTACACCTTC. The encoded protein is CASSTRQESNYGYTF.

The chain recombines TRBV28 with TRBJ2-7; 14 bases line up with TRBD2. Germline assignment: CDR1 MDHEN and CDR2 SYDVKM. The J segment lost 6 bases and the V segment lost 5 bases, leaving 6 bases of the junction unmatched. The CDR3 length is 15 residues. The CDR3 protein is CASSAGTSGSVEQYF. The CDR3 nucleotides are TGTGCCAGCAGTGCCGGGACTAGCGGGAGTGTCGAGCAGTACTTC. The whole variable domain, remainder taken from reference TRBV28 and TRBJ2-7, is DVKVTQSSRYLVKRTGEKVFLECVQDMDHENMFWYRQDPGLGLRLIYFSYDVKMKEKGDIPEGYSVSREKKERFSLILESASTNQTSMYLCASSAGTSGSVEQYFGPGTRLTVT.